This T cell receptor (beta chain) is drawn from a study of T cell repertoires in cytomegalovirus infection. Study background: Recently identified HLA-C-restricted CMV epitopes were used, and well-studied HLA-B-restricted CMV epitopes were used as well. From public TCR beta signatures came an indication of both CMV infection and matching HLA type. Study findings and constraints: The cumulative frequency of public TCR beta families identified carriers of CMV plus the relevant HLA.

The CDR3 runs to 16 residues. Trimming left V 0 bases short and J 7 bases short, with 13 bases between. CDR1 and CDR2 (germline): LGHNA, YSLEER. TCRdb independently ran MiXCR on the reads; one entry per CDR3 protein. The repertoire holds approximately 910,000 distinct CDR3 sequences, with around 30% as singletons. Concerning this clonotype: The antigen remains unidentified.

The chain combines TRBV4-3 with TRBJ1-6, with a weak D call TRBD1 (5 bases). The material was cultured CD8+ T cells from PBMCs, obtained from culture after CMV antigen stimulation. This clonotype was sampled from a human donor in good health (CMV status not recorded). Some clones in this sample may be carry-over from other donors' samples. This CDR3 reads CASSQDRSGLNSPLHF. In DNA, the CDR3 is TGCGCCAGCAGCCAAGATCGATCAGGGTTAAATTCACCCCTCCACTTT.